This TCR beta chain was observed in a study of STAT5B mutations in CD4+ large granular lymphocyte leukemia. Germline V gives CDR1 MDHEN, CDR2 SYDVKM. The CDR3 loop spans 12 amino acids. The ends were cut back, 3 bases at V and 4 bases at J, with 6 bases in the middle. Sequencing used immunoSEQ multiplex PCR; TCRdb keeps in-frame clones, though not all of them. The table records about 21,000 clones, 60% to 80% of them present only once. V gene TRBV28 combines with J gene TRBJ1-2, with a possible D match to TRBD1 (5 bases). The receptor was isolated from a human donor in good health. Sequencing was done on a sample of CD4+ T cells from blood buffy coats. Here the CDR3 reads CASSFQGYGYTF. In DNA, the CDR3 is TGTGCCAGCAGTTTTCAGGGCTATGGCTACACCTTC.